Below are 27 T cell receptor beta chains sequenced from a single sample in a study of early T cells in non-severe SARS-CoV-2 infection. TCRdb passed the 5' RACE reads through MiXCR, listing each CDR3 protein once. The table records about 90,000 distinct CDR3 sequences, around 12% of them present only once. Sequencing used whole blood, obtained at baseline. The receptor source for this set is an adult who was a healthcare worker with PCR-confirmed SARS-CoV-2 infection or an uninfected control (not recorded which).

The chain carries TRBV3-1 and TRBJ2-5, with TRBD2 as a possible D gene (7 bases). The CDR3 totals 14 residues. CDR1 LGHDT and CDR2 YNNKEL come from the germline V gene (reference sequence). V dropped 6 bases and J dropped 2 bases, with 13 bases sitting between them. The CDR3 sequence is CASRTGGLQETQYF. The CDR3 DNA sequence: TGTGCCAGCAGGACGGGGGGCTTACAAGAGACCCAGTACTTC.

V gene TRBV20-1 combines with J gene TRBJ2-4, with 8 bases aligning to TRBD2. The CDR3 has 16 amino acids. V was pared by 0 bases and J by 6 bases, with 10 bases of the junction left unmatched. CDR1 is DFQATT and CDR2 is SNEGSKA in the germline V gene (reference sequence). The DNA for the CDR3 is TGCAGTGCTAGAGAATCGCGCGGGGGGACCCTAAACATTCAGTACTTC. Encoded protein: CSARESRGGTLNIQYF.

This clonotype showed up just a few times. The gene calls are TRBV29-1 and TRBJ1-5, with 8 bases that match TRBD1. The CDR3 sequence is 12 residues long. Germline V gene lookup returns CDR1 SQVTM and CDR2 ANQGSEA. V was pared by 6 bases and J by 2 bases, with 0 bases of the junction left unmatched. The CDR3 loop reads CSVGQGNQPQHF. CDR3 sequence (DNA): TGCAGCGTGGGACAGGGCAATCAGCCCCAGCATTTT.

Only a few counts were recorded for this clonotype. The rearrangement uses TRBV3-1 and TRBJ2-2; possible D gene TRBD2, 5 bases. CDR1 LGHDT and CDR2 YNNKEL come from the germline V gene (reference sequence). The CDR3 extends over 15 amino acids. V gave up 3 bases and J gave up 4 bases, with 12 bases separating them. CDR3 residues: CASSHRSGSTGELFF. The CDR3 nucleotides are TGTGCCAGCAGCCACCGGAGCGGATCCACCGGGGAGCTGTTTTTT. The full variable domain, its missing parts supplied by reference TRBV3-1 and TRBJ2-2, is DTAVSQTPKYLVTQMGNDKSIKCEQNLGHDTMYWYKQDSKKFLKIMFSYNNKELIINETVPNRFSPKSPDKAHLNLHINSLELGDSAVYFCASSHRSGSTGELFFGEGSRLTVL.

The sample holds a few counts of this clonotype. V and J are TRBV7-9 and TRBJ1-5; D not certain. Per the germline V gene, CDR1 is SEHNR and CDR2 is FQNEAQ (reference sequence). This CDR3 contains 12 residues. Trimming stripped 5 bases from V and 7 bases from J, with 9 bases between. The CDR3: CASSPPGQPQHF. DNA for the CDR3: TGTGCCAGCAGCCCTCCGGGGCAGCCCCAGCATTTT.

This clonotype was recorded a few times. This chain joins TRBV7-8 and TRBJ2-1; 7 bases are shared with TRBD1. This CDR3 is built from 15 residues. The ends lost 3 bases at V and 0 bases at J; junction bases unmatched: 2. CDR1 SGHVS and CDR2 FQNEAQ come from the germline V gene. The CDR3 DNA sequence: TGTGCCAGCAGCTTCCGGGACAGCTCCTACAATGAGCAGTTCTTC. Translation gives CASSFRDSSYNEQFF. Full variable domain (missing parts from reference TRBV7-8 and TRBJ2-1): GAGVSQSPRYKVAKRGQDVALRCDPISGHVSLFWYQQALGQGPEFLTYFQNEAQLDKSGLPSDRFFAERPEGSVSTLKIQRTQQEDSAVYLCASSFRDSSYNEQFFGPGTRLTVL.

This chain links TRBV13 with TRBJ1-1; D is unclear. Germline assignment: CDR1 PRHDT and CDR2 FYEKMQ (reference sequence). The V end lost 1 base, the J end lost 0 bases, and 6 bases lay between the germline ends. The CDR3 sequence is 14 residues long. The CDR3 nucleotides are TGTGCCAGCAGCTTAGTAACGATGAACACTGAAGCTTTCTTT. It encodes CASSLVTMNTEAFF.

The V gene is TRBV3-1, the J gene TRBJ1-3; tentative D call: TRBD1 (5 bases). V dropped 0 bases and J dropped 6 bases, with 12 bases sitting between them. The CDR3 has 15 amino acids. Per the germline V gene, CDR1 is LGHDT and CDR2 is YNNKEL (reference sequence). This chain's CDR3 is CASSQDGGLENTIYF. DNA for the CDR3: TGTGCCAGCAGCCAAGACGGGGGTTTGGAAAACACCATATATTTT.

This clonotype was detected only a few times. V gene TRBV5-4 combines with J gene TRBJ1-1, with D maybe TRBD1 (5 bases). Per germline, CDR1 SGHNT and CDR2 YYREEE (reference sequence). This CDR3 region has 14 residues. Between the trimmed V and J ends, which lost 3 bases and 5 bases, there was a span of 14 bases. CDR3: CASSSGPGGTEAFF. In DNA, the CDR3 is TGTGCCAGCAGCTCGGGACCTGGAGGGACTGAAGCTTTCTTT.

The gene calls are TRBV6-5 and TRBJ2-3; D tentatively fits TRBD1 or TRBD2 (6 bases each). Germline CDR1 is MNHEY and CDR2 is SVGAGI. V lost 10 bases and J 5 bases, leaving 22 bases between the germline ends. The CDR3 is made up of 15 amino acids. The CDR3 is CATSEGGPPGDTQYF. As DNA, the CDR3 is TGTGCCACCTCTGAGGGGGGCCCCCCTGGAGATACGCAGTATTTT.

The table lists this clonotype with a few counts. The chain joins TRBV5-1 to TRBJ2-7, with 8 bases aligning to TRBD1. J lost 3 bases, V lost 0 bases, and 2 bases had no gene match. The germline V gene encodes CDR1 SGHRS and CDR2 YFSETQ. The CDR3 contains 14 residues. CDR3 bases: TGCGCCAGCAGCTTGGAGGACAGGGTCTACGAGCAGTACTTC. Its translation is CASSLEDRVYEQYF. Combining the CDR3 with reference TRBV5-1 and TRBJ2-7 gives the whole variable domain KAGVTQTPRYLIKTRGQQVTLSCSPISGHRSVSWYQQTPGQGLQFLFEYFSETQRNKGNFPGRFSGRQFSNSRSEMNVSTLELGDSALYLCASSLEDRVYEQYFGPGTRLTVT.

This clonotype occurred a few times. The V gene is TRBV19, the J gene TRBJ1-2; unclear D gene. Trimming shortened V by 7 bases and J by 5 bases, and 11 bases separated the two germline ends. This CDR3 is built from 12 residues. The V gene's germline CDR1 is LNHDA and CDR2 SQIVND (reference sequence). CDR3 nucleotides: TGTGCCAGTAATCCAGCGGGGTATGGCTACACCTTC. Translating it yields CASNPAGYGYTF.

The sample holds many counts of this clonotype. The chain uses TRBV4-1 and TRBJ1-6; 11 bases are a match to TRBD1. Germline V gene sequence: CDR1 MGHRA, CDR2 YSYEKL. This CDR3 has 17 amino acids. Trimming at V came to 4 bases and at J to 5 bases, leaving 7 bases not matched to a gene. The CDR3 loop is CASSRKGQGVNNSPLHF. As DNA, the CDR3 is TGCGCCAGCAGCCGAAAGGGACAGGGGGTTAATAATTCACCCCTCCACTTT.

The chain recombines TRBV30 with TRBJ2-3; D is perhaps TRBD1 or TRBD2 (5 bases each). Per germline, CDR1 GTSNPN and CDR2 SVGIG (reference sequence). The CDR3 extends over 13 amino acids. The ends were cut back, 3 bases at V and 6 bases at J, with 13 bases in the middle. The CDR3 sequence is CAWRGVSLDTQYF. Here the CDR3 DNA reads TGTGCCTGGAGGGGGGTCTCCCTCGATACGCAGTATTTT.

The V and J genes are TRBV7-9 and TRBJ2-5, with D possibly matching TRBD1 (6 bases). CDR1 and CDR2 (germline): SEHNR, FQNEAQ (reference sequence). Trimming removed 4 bases at V and 1 base at J, with 10 bases between. This CDR3 comprises 14 residues. CDR3 in DNA: TGTGCCAGCAGCTCCACAGGGACCCAAGAGACCCAGTACTTC. Its protein product is CASSSTGTQETQYF.

This clonotype was seen repeatedly, ten times or more. This chain joins TRBV27 and TRBJ1-6, with D tentatively TRBD1 (5 bases). The germline V and J ends were trimmed by 2 bases and 10 bases, with 18 bases remaining between them. The germline gives CDR1 MNHEY, CDR2 SMNVEV (reference sequence). The CDR3 has 16 residues. As DNA, the CDR3 is TGTGCCAGCAGTTTAATGGGACTGCCTCCCAGCTCACCCCTCCACTTT. Amino acid sequence: CASSLMGLPPSSPLHF.

The gene calls are TRBV9 and TRBJ2-1; 9 bases fit TRBD2. The germline CDR1 and CDR2 sequences are SGDLS and YYNGEE. V lost 3 bases, J lost 0 bases, and 1 base stayed unmatched. This CDR3 has 15 amino acids. The CDR3 DNA sequence: TGTGCCAGCAGCGATAGCGGGAGCTCCTACAATGAGCAGTTCTTC. Translated, it gives CASSDSGSSYNEQFF.

This clonotype was recorded at least ten times. The J gene is TRBJ2-3, the V gene TRBV29-1; TRBD2 matches at 7 bases. The CDR3 totals 16 residues. The germline gives CDR1 SQVTM, CDR2 ANQGSEA. With 0 bases clipped from V and 1 base from J, the junction kept 7 bases outside the gene matches. In DNA, the CDR3 is TGCAGCGTTGAAGATACAGGTGCGGGGGGCACAGATACGCAGTATTTT. This codes for CSVEDTGAGGTDTQYF.

Ten or more counts support this clonotype. The chain links TRBV7-6 to TRBJ2-3; weak D call: TRBD2 (6 bases). Trimming removed 6 bases at V and 3 bases at J, with 13 bases between. Looked up from germline, CDR1 is SGHVS and CDR2 is FNYEAQ. CDR3 length: 14 amino acids. This CDR3 reads CASSRLSGTDTQYF. In DNA form, the CDR3 reads TGTGCCAGCAGTCGCTTAAGCGGGACAGATACGCAGTATTTT.

Of note for this clonotype: This sequence may be a read error, since a much larger clone differs from it by one base. The gene calls are TRBV7-3 and TRBJ2-3; perhaps TRBD1 as D (5 bases). Germline values: CDR1 SGHTA, CDR2 FQGTGA. The ends were cut back, 9 bases at V and 3 bases at J, with 13 bases in the middle. This CDR3 comprises 13 residues. The chain's CDR3 is CASGIKGTDTQYF. CDR3 coding DNA: TGTGCCAGTGGTATAAAGGGGACAGATACGCAGTATTTT.

This clonotype was observed a few times. The V and J genes are TRBV6-2 or TRBV6-3 and TRBJ2-7; possible D gene TRBD1, 5 bases. Germline CDR1 MNHEY, CDR2 SVGEGT. V was trimmed by 6 bases and J by 0 bases, leaving 15 bases between them. This CDR3 comprises 15 residues. CDR3 in amino acids: CASRLGQGNSYEQYF. The CDR3 DNA sequence: TGTGCCAGCAGGCTCGGGCAGGGAAACTCCTACGAGCAGTACTTC.

This chain joins TRBV2 and TRBJ2-7; the D is unclear. The CDR3 is 12 amino acids. Trimming left V 5 bases short and J 3 bases short, with 8 bases between. Germline V CDR1 and CDR2: SNHLY, FYNNEI. The CDR3 bases are TGTGCCAGCAGTATCAACTACTACGAGCAGTACTTC. Protein product: CASSINYYEQYF.

This clonotype was detected ten times or more. The chain carries TRBV20-1 and TRBJ2-2, with 7 nucleotides matching TRBD2. V was clipped by 6 bases and J by 6 bases; unmatched bases: 7. Germline lookup yields CDR1 DFQATT and CDR2 SNEGSKA (reference sequence). This CDR3 is 13 amino acids long. The CDR3 is CSAPYRGAGELFF. As DNA, the CDR3 is TGCAGTGCCCCCTACCGGGGGGCCGGGGAGCTGTTTTTT.

This clonotype was counted only a few times. The chain couples TRBV20-1 to TRBJ2-7; no firm D call. This CDR3 has 15 residues. Germline loops: CDR1 DFQATT, CDR2 SNEGSKA (reference sequence). V dropped 1 base and J dropped 0 bases, with 13 bases sitting between them. CDR3 sequence (DNA): TGCAGTGCTAGAGGGGCGAGTGACTTCTCCTACGAGCAGTACTTC. This translates into CSARGASDFSYEQYF.

This clonotype was picked up a small number of times. The J gene is TRBJ2-1, the V gene TRBV11-2, with 10 bases that match TRBD2. The CDR3 sequence is 17 residues long. Germline values: CDR1 SGHAT, CDR2 FQNNGV. J was trimmed by 4 bases and V by 5 bases; bases with no gene match: 11. The CDR3 DNA reads as TGTGCCAGCAGCGACGGAAGCGGGAGGGCTCTGTACAATGAGCAGTTCTTC. This sequence encodes CASSDGSGRALYNEQFF.

In this sample, this clonotype turned up many times. This chain uses TRBV6-2 or TRBV6-3 with TRBJ1-5; 7 nucleotides line up with TRBD1. This CDR3 spans 14 amino acids. The V and J ends lost 6 bases and 4 bases, in that order; junction bases with no gene match: 6. Germline loops: CDR1 MNHEY, CDR2 SVGEGT. DNA of the CDR3: TGTGCCAGCAGAATGACAGGGCAGAATCAGCCCCAGCATTTT. Its protein is CASRMTGQNQPQHF.

The sample holds a few counts of this clonotype. This rearrangement joins TRBV29-1 to TRBJ1-1; 7 bases match TRBD1. The V gene's germline CDR1 is SQVTM and CDR2 ANQGSEA. Trimming cost V 8 bases and J 5 bases; bases outside gene matches: 11. CDR3 length: 13 amino acids. CDR3 sequence: CSYKTGYMTEAFF. In DNA, the CDR3 is TGCAGCTATAAGACAGGGTATATGACTGAAGCTTTCTTT.